This TCR beta chain emerged from a study of OX40 agonist ivuxolimab in advanced cancers. Study in general: The drug used for patients, ivuxolimab, was an agonistic anti-OX40 (CD134) antibody.

About this clone itself: Its target is unknown.

Whole-study results and caveats: The mean number of expanded clones was higher in CD8+ T cells than in CD4+.

The CDR3 spans 15 residues. CDR1 and CDR2 (germline): GTSNPN, SVGIG (reference sequence). The V and J ends lost 3 bases and 4 bases, in that order; junction bases with no gene match: 9. Sampling times: baseline, cycle 4 day 1, cycle 7 day 1. Assay used: immunoSEQ multiplex PCR; TCRdb lists only in-frame clones, some missing. This table has approximately 76,000 clones, 88% appearing once. The sequence came from an adult with an advanced solid tumor such as melanoma, head and neck, liver or kidney cancer. This chain connects TRBV30 to TRBJ1-5; 7 nucleotides line up with TRBD1. The sequences come from CD4+ or CD8+ T cells sorted from blood, collected in a trial of the OX40 agonist ivuxolimab. The CDR3 loop reads CAWRARDRDNQPQHF. The CDR3 nucleotides read TGTGCCTGGAGAGCGAGGGACAGAGATAATCAGCCCCAGCATTTT.